These T cell receptor beta chains were read from a single sample in a study of identical twins. In TCRdb, the 5' RACE reads were re-called with MiXCR into one record per CDR3 protein. This sample yields hundreds of thousands of distinct CDR3 sequences, of which 15% to 20% are seen a single time; around 13% belongs to the top ten. These data are also associated with another study on T cells expressing NK-cell markers.

The sample comprised PBMCs. The receptors were sampled from a woman aged 18-30 years in good health. The CDR3 runs from the conserved cysteine through the conserved F or W. Each record gives: V gene, D gene, clone size, J gene, CDR3 protein, CDR3 DNA. A D gene is named only where the DNA matches it firmly. Clone size appears in some rows only: once, few, many, or a class for an expanded clone.

TRBV29-1,.,.,TRBJ2-7,CSVGRGMSSYEQYF,TGCAGCGTTGGCAGGGGAATGAGCTCCTACGAGCAGTACTTC
TRBV3-1,TRBD2,many,TRBJ2-1,CASRGPVAGGPGPSYNEQFF,TGTGCCAGCAGGGGCCCTGTAGCGGGGGGGCCAGGGCCCTCCTACAATGAGCAGTTCTTC
TRBV7-2,TRBD2,once,TRBJ2-5,CASSLEAGGPRETQYF,TGTGCCAGCAGCTTAGAGGCGGGAGGGCCGAGGGAGACCCAGTACTTC
TRBV10-2,TRBD2,.,TRBJ2-1,CASSDPAGGPRRYNEQFF,TGCGCCAGCAGTGACCCAGCGGGGGGTCCCAGGAGATACAATGAGCAGTTCTTC
TRBV20-1,.,few,TRBJ1-1,CSAQWYRGTEAFF,TGCAGTGCTCAGTGGTATCGAGGCACTGAAGCTTTCTTT
TRBV12-3/TRBV12-4,TRBD2,.,TRBJ2-7,CASSFGFGRESYEQYF,TGTGCCAGCAGTTTTGGATTCGGGCGGGAGTCTTACGAGCAGTACTTC
TRBV20-1,TRBD2,.,TRBJ2-3,CSAEASGRRGTDTQYF,TGCAGTGCTGAAGCTAGCGGGAGGCGCGGCACAGATACGCAGTATTTT
TRBV20-1,.,.,TRBJ1-1,CSARYREGPEAFF,TGCAGTGCTAGGTACAGGGAAGGCCCTGAAGCTTTCTTT
TRBV6-5,.,few,TRBJ2-5,CASGYREQETQYF,TGTGCCAGCGGCTACAGGGAGCAAGAGACCCAGTACTTC
TRBV10-2,TRBD2,few,TRBJ2-5,CASRLLAQETQYF,TGCGCCAGCAGACTACTAGCGCAAGAGACCCAGTACTTC
TRBV20-1,TRBD1,.,TRBJ2-7,CSAPQTGGTYEQYF,TGCAGTGCTCCGCAAACAGGGGGGACCTACGAGCAGTACTTC
TRBV14,.,.,TRBJ2-1,CASSESEWRGYNEQFF,TGTGCCAGCAGCGAGTCAGAATGGAGGGGATACAATGAGCAGTTCTTC
TRBV18,.,.,TRBJ1-2,CASSPETRIGYTF,TGTGCCAGCTCACCAGAGACGAGGATTGGCTACACCTTC
TRBV27,.,.,TRBJ2-2,CASTETGGTGELFF,TGTGCCAGCACAGAAACGGGCGGGACCGGGGAGCTGTTTTTT
TRBV20-1,TRBD1,few,TRBJ2-7,CSARERTGVYEQYF,TGCAGTGCTAGAGAAAGGACAGGGGTCTACGAGCAGTACTTC
TRBV9,.,.,TRBJ2-3,CASSVERLAVDTQYF,TGTGCCAGCAGCGTAGAGAGGCTAGCAGTAGATACGCAGTATTTT
TRBV5-1,TRBD1,.,TRBJ2-7,CASSSRQGFEQYF,TGCGCCAGCAGCTCCCGACAGGGATTCGAGCAGTACTTC
TRBV12-3/TRBV12-4,.,few,TRBJ2-3,CASRKTTSTDTQYF,TGTGCCAGCAGGAAGACAACTAGCACAGATACGCAGTATTTT
TRBV5-1,TRBD2,.,TRBJ2-1,CASKIRTSGSNEQFF,TGCGCCAGCAAGATCCGCACTAGCGGGAGTAATGAGCAGTTCTTC
TRBV18,TRBD1,many,TRBJ2-7,CASSLRGGDEQYF,TGTGCCAGCTCACTTCGAGGGGGCGACGAGCAGTACTTC
TRBV20-1,.,.,TRBJ2-1,CSARYAGEQFF,TGCAGTGCTAGATACGCGGGGGAGCAGTTCTTC
TRBV12-3/TRBV12-4,TRBD1,.,TRBJ2-5,CASSIRQGPETQYF,TGTGCCAGCAGTATTCGACAGGGTCCAGAGACCCAGTACTTC
TRBV29-1,.,few,TRBJ2-7,CSVEDPHSGQYF,TGCAGCGTTGAAGACCCCCACTCGGGGCAGTACTTC
TRBV6-1,.,.,TRBJ2-7,CASSAQAEQYF,TGTGCCAGCAGTGCCCAGGCCGAGCAGTACTTC
TRBV7-2,.,.,TRBJ1-2,CASSAHPENYGYTF,TGTGCCAGCAGCGCACATCCCGAAAACTATGGCTACACCTTC
TRBV20-1,TRBD2,few,TRBJ2-1,CSANRLAGGYNEQFF,TGCAGTGCGAACAGACTAGCGGGAGGGTACAATGAGCAGTTCTTC
TRBV18,.,.,TRBJ1-4,CASSHLDSPTNEKLFF,TGTGCCAGCTCACATCTAGACAGCCCAACTAATGAAAAACTGTTTTTT
TRBV12-3/TRBV12-4,TRBD1,few,TRBJ2-7,CASSFTGTEGYEQYF,TGTGCCAGCAGTTTTACCGGGACAGAGGGGTACGAGCAGTACTTC
TRBV10-3,.,.,TRBJ2-7,CATDDHSYEQYF,TGTGCCACCGATGACCACTCCTACGAGCAGTACTTC
TRBV27,.,.,TRBJ2-7,CASSPGAGYSPYEQYF,TGTGCCAGCAGTCCAGGAGCAGGTTATTCTCCATACGAGCAGTACTTC
TRBV6-5,TRBD2,.,TRBJ2-3,CASSYAGVQQDTQYF,TGTGCCAGCAGTTACGCGGGAGTTCAGCAGGATACGCAGTATTTT
TRBV7-8,TRBD1,.,TRBJ2-7,CASSLITGGIEQYF,TGTGCCAGCAGCTTGATAACAGGGGGTATCGAGCAGTACTTC
TRBV20-1,TRBD2,few,TRBJ2-1,CSALPASGTSYNEQFF,TGCAGTGCTCTACCGGCTAGCGGGACATCCTACAATGAGCAGTTCTTC
TRBV5-5,.,.,TRBJ2-1,CASSFGGLNNEQFF,TGTGCCAGCAGCTTTGGGGGGCTTAACAATGAGCAGTTCTTC
TRBV18,.,few,TRBJ2-7,CASSPPVGSAGPYEQYF,TGTGCCAGCTCACCACCAGTAGGGTCGGCAGGTCCCTACGAGCAGTACTTC
TRBV7-9,.,few,TRBJ2-2,CASSFRDGANTGELFF,TGTGCCAGCAGCTTTCGGGACGGTGCGAACACCGGGGAGCTGTTTTTT
TRBV7-9,.,.,TRBJ1-1,CASSNGASGWNTEAFF,TGTGCCAGCAGCAATGGGGCCAGCGGATGGAACACTGAAGCTTTCTTT
TRBV6-2/TRBV6-3,.,.,TRBJ2-5,CASSYAVEETQYF,TGTGCCAGCAGTTATGCAGTGGAAGAGACCCAGTACTTC
TRBV6-5,TRBD2,many,TRBJ2-5,CASSYSGLGVETQYF,TGTGCCAGCAGTTACTCGGGACTAGGAGTCGAGACCCAGTACTTC
TRBV5-1,.,.,TRBJ2-7,CASSSAVLHEQYF,TGCGCCAGCAGCTCGGCGGTTCTCCACGAGCAGTACTTC
TRBV25-1,.,many,TRBJ1-1,CASSQSNTEAFF,TGTGCCAGCAGTCAGTCGAACACTGAAGCTTTCTTT
TRBV20-1,.,few,TRBJ1-2,CSARSPAGIGYTF,TGCAGTGCTAGGTCCCCGGCGGGAATCGGCTACACCTTC
TRBV12-3/TRBV12-4,.,.,TRBJ1-1,CASSHLTEAFF,TGTGCCAGCAGCCACTTAACGGAAGCTTTCTTT
TRBV10-3,TRBD1,many,TRBJ1-2,CAIRGQGDYGYTF,TGTGCCATCAGGGGACAGGGCGACTATGGCTACACCTTC
TRBV12-3/TRBV12-4,TRBD1,.,TRBJ2-7,CASSLVVDRVYEQYF,TGTGCCAGCAGTTTAGTGGTGGACAGGGTGTACGAGCAGTACTTC
TRBV6-5,.,.,TRBJ1-5,CASSYSTGQPQHF,TGTGCCAGCAGTTACTCCACCGGTCAGCCCCAGCATTTT
TRBV12-3/TRBV12-4,.,.,TRBJ2-6,CASSSLPGANVLTF,TGTGCCAGCAGCTCCCTCCCTGGGGCCAACGTCCTGACTTTC
TRBV7-9,.,few,TRBJ2-1,CASSSPGGLSSYNEQFF,TGTGCCAGCAGCTCCCCAGGCGGCCTAAGCTCCTACAATGAGCAGTTCTTC
TRBV7-2,.,.,TRBJ2-1,CASSLDSGVGNEQFF,TGTGCCAGCAGCTTAGATAGTGGGGTAGGGAATGAGCAGTTCTTC
TRBV20-1,TRBD2,many,TRBJ2-7,CSASGGTSYEQYF,TGCAGTGCTAGCGGGGGGACCTCCTACGAGCAGTACTTC